The 23 T cell receptor beta chains given below trace back to one sample, sequenced in a study of cytomegalovirus exposure and HLA in healthy donors. Primers included in the PCR were 60 Vbeta and 13 Jbeta primers. Profiling relied on immunoSEQ multiplex PCR, and the TCRdb table lists in-frame clones only, not all of them. The profile shows 180,000 or so clones, approximately 84% of them singletons. The sample taken for sequencing was PBMCs. These receptors originate from a woman aged 45-65 years in good health and CMV-seropositive.

The V gene is TRBV5-6, the J gene TRBJ1-5, with D perhaps TRBD1 (6 bases). Germline CDR1 and CDR2: SGHDT and YYEEEE. The V end lost 0 bases, the J end lost 5 bases, and 6 bases lay between the germline ends. The CDR3 has 13 residues. CDR3 residues: CASSLDRDQPQHF. DNA for the CDR3: TGTGCCAGCAGCTTGGACAGGGATCAGCCCCAGCATTTT.

V and J are TRBV27 and TRBJ2-1, with TRBD1 as a possible D gene (6 bases). CDR3 length: 15 residues. Germline assignment: CDR1 MNHEY and CDR2 SMNVEV (reference sequence). V gave up 2 bases and J gave up 0 bases, with 8 bases separating them. CDR3 in amino acids: CASSLQGSSYNEQFF. The CDR3 DNA is TGTGCCAGCAGTTTACAGGGGAGCTCCTACAATGAGCAGTTCTTC.

This clone appeared a few times. The chain is built from TRBV30 and TRBJ2-4; a weak D match, TRBD2 (5 bases). The CDR3 sequence is 14 residues long. V dropped 2 bases and J dropped 8 bases, with 16 bases sitting between them. Per the germline V gene, CDR1 is GTSNPN and CDR2 is SVGIG (reference sequence). The CDR3 here is CAWSTSTGMYIQYF. Here the CDR3 DNA reads TGTGCCTGGAGTACGAGTACGGGGATGTACATTCAGTACTTC.

This chain joins TRBV7-6 and TRBJ2-2; 9 bases map to TRBD1. The CDR3 contains 16 residues. Germline V gene lookup returns CDR1 SGHVS and CDR2 FNYEAQ. Trimming took 2 bases from V and 6 from J; bases not matched to a gene: 7. CDR3 protein: CASSLLTGGASGELFF. The CDR3 DNA reads as TGTGCCAGCAGCTTACTAACAGGGGGCGCCTCCGGGGAGCTGTTTTTT.

V and J are TRBV28 and TRBJ1-5; 8 bases agree with TRBD1. CDR3 length equals 14 residues. With V trimmed by 5 bases and J by 6 bases, 6 bases remained unmatched. In germline, CDR1 is MDHEN, CDR2 SYDVKM. The CDR3 sequence is CASSIAGGTQPQHF. CDR3 coding DNA: TGTGCCAGCAGTATCGCAGGGGGCACTCAGCCCCAGCATTTT.

This chain joins TRBV5-1 and TRBJ2-5, with TRBD2 identical over 12 bases. The CDR3 runs 16 residues. CDR1 is SGHRS and CDR2 is YFSETQ in the germline V gene. V lost 4 bases, J lost 2 bases, and 6 bases stayed unmatched. CDR3 sequence reads: CASSRRTSGNQETQYF. The DNA for the CDR3 is TGCGCCAGCAGCCGACGGACTAGCGGGAATCAAGAGACCCAGTACTTC.

This chain connects TRBV30 to TRBJ2-5, with D hard to call. The last part of the DNA fits TRBJ2-7 better; the J call may be wrong. CDR1 is GTSNPN and CDR2 is SVGIG in the germline V gene (reference sequence). The length of the CDR3 is 12 residues. In DNA form, the CDR3 reads TGTGCCTGGAGTATTACATACTACGAGCAGTACTTC. It yields the protein CAWSITYYEQYF.

The rearrangement uses TRBV7-6 and TRBJ1-4; 7 positions agree with TRBD1. The CDR3 loop spans 14 amino acids. V trimming: 5 bases; J trimming: 5 bases; junction bases outside the gene matches: 5. Germline CDR1 and CDR2: SGHVS and FNYEAQ. The CDR3 protein is CASSPGQRNEKLFF. CDR3 DNA: TGTGCCAGCAGCCCGGGACAGCGAAATGAAAAACTGTTTTTT.

The V gene is TRBV29-1, the J gene TRBJ1-2; 8 bases are shared with TRBD1. Germline V gene data show CDR1 as SQVTM and CDR2 as ANQGSEA. CDR3 size: 13 residues. V lost 6 bases, J lost 0 bases, and 3 bases stayed unmatched. In DNA, the CDR3 is TGCAGCGTCACAGGGGGAGCTAACTATGGCTACACCTTC. Protein product: CSVTGGANYGYTF.

This clone was detected only once. The chain is built from TRBV19 and TRBJ1-5; TRBD1 is a possible D gene (5 bases). The germline CDR1 and CDR2 sequences are LNHDA and SQIVND (reference sequence). This CDR3 has 13 amino acids. V lost 7 bases to trimming and J lost 9 bases, with 16 bases between them. The CDR3 nucleotides are TGTGCCAGTAAGGCAGGGTGGATGGGGCCCCAGCATTTT. This sequence encodes CASKAGWMGPQHF.

This clone has only a few counts. The rearrangement joins TRBV7-9 to TRBJ1-6; D is unclear. V gave up 2 bases and J gave up 9 bases, with 11 bases separating them. CDR1 SEHNR and CDR2 FQNEAQ come from the germline V gene (reference sequence). This CDR3 contains 14 residues. CDR3 loop: CASSLRVSGSPLHF. DNA of the CDR3: TGTGCCAGCAGCTTACGAGTCTCAGGTTCACCCCTCCACTTT. The whole variable domain, remainder taken from reference TRBV7-9 and TRBJ1-6, is DTGVSQNPRHKITKRGQNVTFRCDPISEHNRLYWYRQTLGQGPEFLTYFQNEAQLEKSRLLSDRFSAERPKGSFSTLEIQRTEQGDSAMYLCASSLRVSGSPLHFGNGTRLTVT.

The chain uses TRBV5-1 and TRBJ2-3; D is unresolved. V lost 4 bases, J lost 0 bases, and 15 bases lay in between. In germline, CDR1 is SGHRS, CDR2 YFSETQ. The CDR3 extends over 16 amino acids. The CDR3 DNA sequence: TGCGCCAGCAGCCCATACTCCGGGTCTAGCACAGATACGCAGTATTTT. This gives the protein CASSPYSGSSTDTQYF.

With regard to this clone: One end of the junction varies from germline; a read error may be responsible. The V gene is TRBV7-7, the J gene TRBJ2-2; D gene uncertain. The germline gives CDR1 SSHAT, CDR2 FNYEAQ (reference sequence). This CDR3 comprises 13 residues. The CDR3 DNA reads TGTGCTAGCAGCTTCCAGCAGGCCGGGGAGCTGTTTTTT. It encodes CASSFQQAGELFF. Together with reference TRBV7-7 and TRBJ2-2, the CDR3 gives the full variable domain: GAGVSQSPRYKVTKRGQDVTLRCDPISSHATLYWYQQALGQGPEFLTYFNYEAQPDKSGLPSDRFSAERPEGSISTLTIQRTEQRDSAMYRCASSFQQAGELFFGEGSRLTVL.

The chain is built from TRBV29-1 and TRBJ2-7; 8 bases align to TRBD1. V lost 6 bases and J lost 3; bases outside the gene matches: 10. There are 14 residues in the CDR3. Germline CDR1 is SQVTM and CDR2 is ANQGSEA. CDR3 coding DNA: TGCAGCGTCTGTGGCGCGACAGGGGACTACGAGCAGTACTTC. It translates to CSVCGATGDYEQYF.

The rearrangement joins TRBV6-5 to TRBJ1-1; a weak D match, TRBD1 (6 bases). Looked up from germline, CDR1 is MNHEY and CDR2 is SVGAGI. Trimming took 5 bases from V and 7 from J, leaving 11 bases between them. This CDR3 region has 12 residues. Here the CDR3 reads CASSGDRYEAFF. CDR3 nucleotides: TGTGCCAGCAGTGGAGACAGGTATGAAGCTTTCTTT.

The V gene is TRBV11-2, the J gene TRBJ2-3, with D unclear. V dropped 5 bases and J dropped 6 bases, with 18 bases sitting between them. The CDR3 totals 15 residues. The germline V gene encodes CDR1 SGHAT and CDR2 FQNNGV. The CDR3 sequence is CASSPAARGIDTQYF. CDR3 nucleotides: TGTGCCAGCAGCCCGGCCGCGAGAGGAATCGATACGCAGTATTTT.

Concerning this clone itself: The junction departs from germline at one end; a sequencing error may be responsible. V is TRBV7-9 and J is TRBJ2-1; 15 bases agree with TRBD2. This CDR3 has 15 amino acids. CDR1 SEHNR and CDR2 FQNEAQ come from the germline V gene (reference sequence). CDR3: CSSTPGTSGGREQFF. The CDR3 nucleotides read TGTTCCAGCACCCCAGGGACTAGCGGGGGGAGGGAGCAGTTCTTC.

The chain uses TRBV10-1 and TRBJ2-6, with TRBD1 matching 10 bases. CDR1 and CDR2 from the germline V gene are WNHNN and SYGVQD (reference sequence). The CDR3 is 17 residues long. After removal of 9 bases from V and 2 bases from J, the junction contained 10 bases not matched to a gene. In DNA, the CDR3 is TGCGCCAGAAGGCCGGGACAGGGGACACCTGGGGCCAACGTCCTGACTTTC. Translating gives CARRPGQGTPGANVLTF.

This chain joins TRBV2 and TRBJ1-2, with TRBD1 identical over 7 bases. Per germline, CDR1 SNHLY and CDR2 FYNNEI. V lost 6 bases, J lost 5 bases, and 3 bases stayed unmatched. CDR3 length: 12 amino acids. This chain's CDR3 is CASRATGYGYTF. In nucleotides, the CDR3 is TGTGCCAGCAGGGCGACAGGGTATGGCTACACCTTC. Supplemented by reference TRBV2 and TRBJ1-2, the full variable domain reads EPEVTQTPSHQVTQMGQEVILRCVPISNHLYFYWYRQILGQKVEFLVSFYNNEISEKSEIFDDQFSVERPDGSNFTLKIRSTKLEDSAMYFCASRATGYGYTFGSGTRLTVV.

This sequence joins TRBV15 and TRBJ1-2; D is undetermined. CDR1 is LNHNV, CDR2 YYDKDF, per germline (reference sequence). The CDR3 has 15 residues. V lost 6 bases, J lost 7 bases, and 21 bases lay in between. The CDR3 reads CATSSEAGYRVGYTF. For the CDR3, the DNA is TGTGCCACCAGTTCCGAAGCCGGGTATCGGGTTGGCTACACCTTC.

The DNA of the CDR3 is TGCAGTGGCGAGGATCAAGAGACCCAGTACTTC. Encoded protein: CSGEDQETQYF. The rearrangement links TRBV20-1 to TRBJ2-5; D call uncertain. V lost 7 bases to trimming and J lost 2 bases, with 8 bases between them. The CDR3 is 11 amino acids. In germline, CDR1 is DFQATT, CDR2 SNEGSKA (reference sequence).

The chain uses TRBV7-2 and TRBJ2-3, with 12 bases lining up with TRBD2. Germline V gene lookup returns CDR1 SGHTA and CDR2 FQGNSA. J was trimmed by 6 bases and V by 5 bases; bases with no gene match: 3. The CDR3 is 14 residues long. In DNA form, the CDR3 reads TGTGCCAGCAGCCGGCTAGCGGGGGGGGATACGCAGTATTTT. It codes for CASSRLAGGDTQYF.

This clone was recorded once. V usage is TRBV4-1 and J usage is TRBJ1-4, with D perhaps TRBD1 (6 bases). CDR1 is MGHRA and CDR2 is YSYEKL in the germline V gene. V lost 4 bases and J 6 bases, leaving 21 bases between the germline ends. CDR3 length: 17 amino acids. The CDR3 here is CASSPSPAGAQYEKLFF. CDR3 sequence (DNA): TGCGCCAGCAGCCCCTCTCCGGCGGGGGCTCAATATGAAAAACTGTTTTTT.